The sequence of this T cell receptor beta chain was determined in a study of CXCR3-negative and CXCR3-positive naive CD8 T cells. Across the study: The libraries yielded some 130 million TRB reads, about 1.5 +/- 0.3 million each.

The authors prepared UMI-labeled TRB cDNA libraries by 5' RACE. TCRdb reprocessed the 5' RACE reads and reports one entry per CDR3 protein, with no DNA. This table lists 55,000 to 75,000 distinct CDR3 sequences. Cells classed as naive CD8+ T cells were CD45RO-CCR7+CD27+CD95-. The CDR3 runs 13 residues. Study results and caveats: Both naive subsets showed comparably high diversity, and memory CD8+ cells showed much lower diversity. In naive cells, CXCR3-negative and CXCR3-positive subsets had similar TRBV-TRBJ usage; memory cells differed. TRB CDR3s of CXCR3-positive naive cells were more hydrophobic than those of CXCR3-negative naive cells.

About this clonotype itself: Its antigen is unidentified.

Sequencing was carried out using naive CXCR3+ CD8+ T cells from blood. Noted subset: CD45RO-CCR7+CD27+CD95- naive CD8+ T cells expressing CXCR3 (TNR3+). The rearrangement joins TRBV12-3 or TRBV12-4 to TRBJ2-2. The receptor was isolated from a human donor in good health. Some clones in this sample may be carry-over from other donors' samples. The CDR3 protein is CASSLVDTGELFF.